Presented here are 23 T cell receptor beta chains from one specimen sequenced in a study of cytomegalovirus exposure and HLA in healthy donors. The PCR contained 60 Vbeta and 13 Jbeta primers. Some clones are missing from TCRdb's copy, which holds only in-frame ones; the method was immunoSEQ multiplex PCR. The sample lists 110,000 to 150,000 clones; about 77% were seen once. The sample was PBMCs. The receptors derive from a male donor in good health and CMV-seronegative.

The rearrangement uses TRBV7-3 and TRBJ2-7; TRBD2 matches at 7 bases. V shed 1 base, J shed 0 bases, and the junction held 12 bases outside the gene matches. Germline V lookup: CDR1 SGHTA, CDR2 FQGTGA. This CDR3 has 18 amino acids. CDR3 in DNA: TGTGCCAGCAGCTTAAGTAGTATAGGACTAGTGGGCTCCTACGAGCAGTACTTC. Protein: CASSLSSIGLVGSYEQYF. Supplemented by reference TRBV7-3 and TRBJ2-7, the full variable domain reads GAGVSQTPSNKVTEKGKYVELRCDPISGHTALYWYRQSLGQGPEFLIYFQGTGAADDSGLPNDRFFAVRPEGSVSTLKIQRTERGDSAVYLCASSLSSIGLVGSYEQYFGPGTRLTVT.

The count of this clone is one. V usage is TRBV6-5 and J usage is TRBJ2-1; D possibly corresponds to TRBD1 (6 bases). Per the germline V gene, CDR1 is MNHEY and CDR2 is SVGAGI. The CDR3 extends over 13 amino acids. Trimming cost V 6 bases and J 6 bases, with 12 bases left between them. The CDR3 sequence: CASRPGQPNEQFF. CDR3 bases: TGTGCCAGCAGACCCGGACAGCCCAATGAGCAGTTCTTC.

The chain uses TRBV5-4 and TRBJ2-1; 8 bases are shared with TRBD2. The J segment lost 8 bases and the V segment lost 4 bases, leaving 11 bases of the junction unmatched. The CDR3 has 15 amino acids. Looked up from germline, CDR1 is SGHNT and CDR2 is YYREEE (reference sequence). CDR3 region: CASSGGLEGPDEQFF. The CDR3 bases are TGTGCCAGCAGCGGGGGACTAGAAGGTCCGGATGAGCAGTTCTTC.

The genes are TRBV6-5 and TRBJ1-2, with a possible D match to TRBD1 (5 bases). The V and J ends lost 6 bases and 8 bases respectively, with 13 bases between them. The CDR3 is 12 amino acids. CDR1 and CDR2 (germline): MNHEY, SVGAGI. CDR3 amino acids: CASSNGGEGYTF. CDR3 DNA: TGTGCCAGCAGCAATGGAGGGGAGGGCTACACCTTC.

In the case of this clone: At the DNA level, this CDR3 is encoded by other sequences in the same sample as well. The genes are TRBV18 and TRBJ2-5; 9 nucleotides match TRBD2. This CDR3 has 14 residues. Looked up from germline, CDR1 is KGHSH and CDR2 is LQKENI. V shed 6 bases, J shed 2 bases, and the junction held 4 bases outside the gene matches. CDR3 sequence (DNA): TGTGCCAGCTCCTTAGCGGGGGCACAAGAGACCCAGTACTTC. It encodes CASSLAGAQETQYF. The complete variable domain, with remaining parts taken from reference TRBV18 and TRBJ2-5, reads NAGVMQNPRHLVRRRGQEARLRCSPMKGHSHVYWYRQLPEEGLKFMVYLQKENIIDESGMPKERFSAEFPKEGPSILRIQQVVRGDSAAYFCASSLAGAQETQYFGPGTRLLVL.

J is TRBJ2-1 and V is TRBV5-1; 9 bases are shared with TRBD2. This CDR3 region has 16 residues. The ends lost 1 base at V and 1 base at J; junction bases unmatched: 3. Germline-derived CDR1 and CDR2 are SGHRS and YFSETQ. CDR3 DNA: TGCGCCAGCAGCTTGCTAGCGGGGCATTCCTACAATGAGCAGTTCTTC. Residues: CASSLLAGHSYNEQFF.

This clone is a singleton in its sample. The CDR3 protein is CATSRELLNSEQYF. The DNA of the CDR3 is TGTGCCACCAGCAGAGAACTCCTCAACTCCGAGCAGTACTTC. The chain uses TRBV15 and TRBJ2-7, with no clear D. Deletions cut 0 bases from V and 6 bases from J, with 12 bases between. CDR1 and CDR2 (germline): LNHNV, YYDKDF (reference sequence). There are 14 residues in the CDR3.

This chain joins TRBV5-1 and TRBJ2-3, with TRBD2 as a possible D gene (6 bases). Per germline, CDR1 SGHRS and CDR2 YFSETQ. V gave up 5 bases and J gave up 2 bases, with 18 bases separating them. The CDR3 is 16 amino acids. CDR3 bases: TGCGCCAGCAGGAGGATTGGCGGAGGGCTCACAGATACGCAGTATTTT. Its translation is CASRRIGGGLTDTQYF.

The chain combines TRBV4-2 with TRBJ2-5; unclear D gene. This CDR3 region has 16 residues. Germline values: CDR1 LGHNA, CDR2 YNFKEQ. V lost 0 bases to trimming and J lost 5 bases, with 16 bases between them. This CDR3 reads CASSQDSASFGETQYF. The CDR3 region has the DNA TGTGCCAGCAGCCAAGATTCGGCTAGTTTCGGCGAGACCCAGTACTTC.

The table lists this clone with a few counts. The chain is built from TRBV11-3 and TRBJ2-1, with 11 bases lining up with TRBD1. This CDR3 spans 16 amino acids. Germline loops: CDR1 SGHNT, CDR2 YENEEA. V lost 5 bases, J lost 3 bases, and 6 bases stayed unmatched. The CDR3 loop is CASSPAGTGGYNEQFF. The CDR3 DNA is TGTGCCAGCAGCCCAGCCGGGACAGGGGGCTACAATGAGCAGTTCTTC. The full variable domain, with the rest looked up from reference TRBV11-3 and TRBJ2-1, is EAGVVQSPRYKIIEKKQPVAFWCNPISGHNTLYWYLQNLGQGPELLIRYENEEAVDDSQLPKDRFSAERLKGVDSTLKIQPAELGDSAVYLCASSPAGTGGYNEQFFGPGTRLTVL.

The V call is TRBV5-1, the J call TRBJ1-2; D is perhaps TRBD1 (5 bases). CDR1 SGHRS and CDR2 YFSETQ come from the germline V gene. The CDR3 has 12 residues. Trimming shortened V by 7 bases and J by 1 base, and 8 bases separated the two germline ends. The CDR3 DNA sequence: TGCGCCAGCGCCAGGGATAACTATGGCTACACCTTC. Translation gives CASARDNYGYTF.

The CDR3 DNA sequence: TGTGCCAGTAGTATTCCCAGGGGTGCTGGAAACACCATATATTTT. The encoded protein is CASSIPRGAGNTIYF. The chain has TRBV19 and TRBJ1-3; D may be TRBD1 (6 bases). The CDR3 has 15 amino acids. Germline CDR1 reads LNHDA; CDR2 reads SQIVND (reference sequence). Trimming shortened V by 3 bases and J by 2 bases, and 11 bases separated the two germline ends.

The CDR3 spells CAWSKDRVHEQYF. For the CDR3, the DNA is TGTGCCTGGAGCAAAGACAGGGTCCACGAGCAGTACTTC. This chain connects TRBV30 to TRBJ2-7; TRBD1 agrees at 7 bases. There are 13 residues in the CDR3. With V trimmed by 3 bases and J by 5 bases, 7 bases remained unmatched. Germline V CDR1 and CDR2: GTSNPN, SVGIG (reference sequence).

This chain joins TRBV19 and TRBJ1-6, with 7 bases fitting TRBD1. Germline assignment: CDR1 LNHDA and CDR2 SQIVND (reference sequence). With 10 bases clipped from V and 14 bases from J, the junction kept 14 bases outside the gene matches. The CDR3 runs to 13 residues. The CDR3 DNA reads TGTGCCATCGCCGACAGGGACAAAAAATCCCTCCACTTT. Protein: CAIADRDKKSLHF. The complete variable domain, with remaining parts taken from reference TRBV19 and TRBJ1-6, reads DGGITQSPKYLFRKEGQNVTLSCEQNLNHDAMYWYRQDPGQGLRLIYYSQIVNDFQKGDIAEGYSVSREKKESFPLTVTSAQKNPTAFYLCAIADRDKKSLHFGNGTRLTVT.

The chain recombines TRBV29-1 with TRBJ1-2; tentative D call: TRBD1 (6 bases). Germline V gene data show CDR1 as SQVTM and CDR2 as ANQGSEA. V was cut by 3 bases and J by 7 bases, with 12 bases left in between. The CDR3 loop spans 12 amino acids. In nucleotides, the CDR3 is TGCAGCGTTGAGTGGACAGACTCTGGCTACACCTTC. Translated: CSVEWTDSGYTF. The full variable domain, rest sourced from reference TRBV29-1 and TRBJ1-2, is SAVISQKPSRDICQRGTSLTIQCQVDSQVTMMFWYRQQPGQSLTLIATANQGSEATYESGFVIDKFPISRPNLTFSTLTVSNMSPEDSSIYLCSVEWTDSGYTFGSGTRLTVV.

V usage is TRBV5-6 and J usage is TRBJ1-1; no clear D gene. The CDR3 sequence is 12 residues long. V was trimmed by 4 bases and J by 8 bases, leaving 12 bases between them. Germline V gene lookup returns CDR1 SGHDT and CDR2 YYEEEE. For the CDR3, the DNA is TGTGCCAGCAGCCTGACATCCACGGAAGCTTTCTTT. Encoded protein: CASSLTSTEAFF.

This clone was counted between two and nine times. The V gene is TRBV27, the J gene TRBJ2-3, with 9 bases matching TRBD2. This CDR3 is built from 16 residues. CDR1 MNHEY and CDR2 SMNVEV come from the germline V gene (reference sequence). The junction had 8 bases not matched to a gene; V was cut back by 5 bases and J by 2 bases. The CDR3 sequence is CASSGASGDHTDTQYF. CDR3 sequence (DNA): TGTGCCAGCAGTGGCGCTAGCGGGGACCACACAGATACGCAGTATTTT.

This chain connects TRBV11-2 to TRBJ2-7, with D maybe TRBD1 (5 bases). Germline values: CDR1 SGHAT, CDR2 FQNNGV. The CDR3 loop spans 16 amino acids. V was pared by 1 base and J by 1 base, with 14 bases between. The CDR3 DNA reads as TGTGCCAGCAGCTTAGGAGAGGACATCGGATCCTACGAGCAGTACTTC. Encoded protein: CASSLGEDIGSYEQYF.

The chain uses TRBV5-1 and TRBJ2-2, with a possible D match to TRBD1 (6 bases). The V gene lost 1 base and the J gene lost 6 bases, with 13 bases spanning the gap. The CDR3 runs to 15 residues. Germline V gene data show CDR1 as SGHRS and CDR2 as YFSETQ. In DNA form, the CDR3 reads TGCGCCAGCAGCTTGAGACAGGACGGACCCGGGGAGCTGTTTTTT. Amino acid sequence: CASSLRQDGPGELFF.

The rearrangement links TRBV5-4 to TRBJ2-5; 8 positions agree with TRBD1. This CDR3 comprises 13 residues. The germline V gene encodes CDR1 SGHNT and CDR2 YYREEE (reference sequence). V gave up 3 bases and J gave up 3 bases; unmatched junction bases: 1. Written as DNA, the CDR3 is TGTGCCAGCAGCTCGACAGGGGAAGAGACCCAGTACTTC. It translates to CASSSTGEETQYF.

Regarding this clone: Other DNA sequences of this sample code for an identical CDR3. This chain connects TRBV18 to TRBJ2-5, with D possibly TRBD2 on 5 matching bases. The germline V gene has CDR1 KGHSH and CDR2 LQKENI. The CDR3 consists of 13 residues. V was pared by 2 bases and J by 2 bases, with 6 bases between. In DNA, the CDR3 is TGTGCCAGCTCACCAGGACTGCAAGAGACCCAGTACTTC. Translation: CASSPGLQETQYF.

The chain links TRBV18 to TRBJ1-2; maybe TRBD1 (5 bases). CDR1 and CDR2 from the germline V gene are KGHSH and LQKENI. Trimming shortened V by 3 bases and J by 2 bases, and 13 bases separated the two germline ends. The CDR3 is 15 amino acids. CDR3 in amino acids: CASSPPVTANYGYTF. The CDR3 bases are TGTGCCAGCTCACCTCCCGTGACAGCGAACTATGGCTACACCTTC.

The J gene is TRBJ2-7, the V gene TRBV7-3; 7 bases align to TRBD2. Germline assignment: CDR1 SGHTA and CDR2 FQGTGA. The V and J ends lost 5 bases and 6 bases, in that order; junction bases with no gene match: 7. The CDR3 has 13 amino acids. The CDR3 region has the DNA TGTGCCAGCAGCGACGGGGGGTCGGGCGAGCAGTACTTC. This codes for CASSDGGSGEQYF.